The entry below gives a single T cell receptor (beta chain) sequence along with its context. It lacks a known antigen. No base qualities exist here, and no much larger clone lies one base off it. The sample's time point, from its label and the paper: baseline before first vaccination. Vaccinee samples came from UK trials COV001 and COV002, including a single-blind randomized controlled phase 2/3 trial of AZD1222 (ChAdOx1 nCoV-19) in healthy adults. Trial participant PBMC samples were collected at day 0 and day 28 after the second dose for TCRbeta chain sequencing. This specimen comes from a study of T cell responses to AZD1222 COVID-19 vaccine (dated by TCRdb to 2020 to 2022). Looking at the study overall: Because spike-specific TCR depth and breadth did not differ between the two schedules, AZD1222 recipients who got a second dose at roughly 4 weeks were pooled with those who got a second dose at roughly 12 weeks. TCR sequencing covered about 230 trial participants: 200 to 220 given two doses of AZD1222 and 26 given two doses of MenACWY control vaccine. Trial participants were enrolled by age into subgroups of 18-55, 56-69 and 70-plus years, and 148, 28 and 57 TCR-sequenced participants, respectively, were included in these subgroups. Broader findings and caveats from the paper: Nearly half of unique spike-specific TCRs reportedly recognized epitopes outside regions mutated in the B.1.351 and B.1.1.7 variants. Participants were mostly white British and included more females than males, and it was suggested by the authors that clonal diversity may have been underestimated. Conclusions about previously exposed vaccinees are limited, since just 5 or 6 AZD1222 recipients were seropositive for SARS-CoV-2 at baseline. The 56-69-year group was small, and its depth increase did not reach significance, likely because of low power. After two AZD1222 doses, both the breadth and the depth of spike-specific TCRs were significantly higher than at day 0 and than in MenACWY recipients. Vaccine-associated CD4 TCRs spanned the whole spike protein, with dominant responses in regions 160-218 and 743-854. No day 14 peak-response samples were available, so repertoires were characterized only after the peak T cell response.

The CDR3 regions of human TCRbeta chains were analyzed by immunosequencing. From the authors' description of their analysis: TCRs in the repertoires were matched against a reference library of SARS-CoV-2-specific TCRs that had been generated with the MIRA antigen-specificity platform. Breadth was defined as the fraction of unique TCRs that were SARS-CoV-2-associated. Depth was defined as the fraction of total T cells that were SARS-CoV-2-associated. Using the MIRA data, each spike-specific TCR was mapped to the spike region that the TCR reacts to and placed in a CD4 or CD8 class. Log10-transformed breadth and depth values were compared by one-way ANOVA with Sidak's multiple comparisons tests. The immuneACCESS repertoire file appears here via TCRdb, limited to in-frame rearrangements. These files lack a portion of the clones; in checked studies, under half of the deficit traces to unresolved V genes, and the cause of the others is not known. The V and J calls and clone size come from that table; D and trimming were worked out from the DNA. This sample holds 150,000 or so clones; about 91% were observed only once. Of the sample, 1.9% is held by the ten largest clones.

This sequence was found in an adult in good health. The sample consisted of peripheral blood, taken on day 0 of AZD1222 vaccination.

This receptor carries the CDR3 CASSPLQGGNQPQHF. DNA sequence: TGTGCCAGCTCACCCCTACAGGGAGGCAATCAGCCCCAGCATTTT. The rearrangement combines TRBV18 with TRBJ1-5, and TRBD1 may be the D gene, going by 6 matching bases. V is pared back by 3 bases and J by 2 bases, with 11 bases lying between the germline termini. The CDR3 covers 15 residues, taking in both the cysteine and the phenylalanine. CDR3 DNA is the only sequence kept; it has 45 bases, read in frame from the first base. Per the germline V gene, KGHSH is the CDR1 and LQKENI is the CDR2. Beyond the CDR3, the reference TRBV18 and TRBJ1-5 genes provide the residues; the full variable domain reads: NAGVMQNPRHLVRRRGQEARLRCSPMKGHSHVYWYRQLPEEGLKFMVYLQKENIIDESGMPKERFSAEFPKEGPSILRIQQVVRGDSAAYFCASSPLQGGNQPQHFGDGTRLSIL.